One T cell receptor beta chain is described in this entry. Its antigen is undetermined. Other nucleotide sequences from this sample produce the same CDR3. This table comes from immunoSEQ multiplex PCR, and its TCRdb copy is limited to in-frame clones, with some not included. This sample has around 2,000,000 clones, with roughly 94% found just once. Between the trimmed V and J ends, which lost 3 bases and 2 bases, there was a span of 8 bases. Germline V gene sequence: CDR1 MGHRA, CDR2 YSYEKL. The CDR3 loop spans 13 amino acids. The data were obtained in a study of shared clonotypes between healthy human individuals. The study's findings and limits: Among several donors, roughly 5.4% of naive CD4 clonotypes were found in common. Non-shared clonotypes had lower generation probabilities than clonotypes shared by all four sorted-subset donors.

Naive CD8 isolation took CD45RO-negative cells positively selected for CCR7 and excluded terminally differentiated effector memory CD45RA+ cells. Only Caucasian adults living in Nashville, Tennessee served as donors. Sequencing was performed on naive CD8+ T cells sorted from blood. The receptor's source is a man between 18 and 35 years old in good health. V and J are TRBV4-1 and TRBJ2-7, with D possibly matching TRBD1 (6 bases). The CDR3 coding sequence is TGCGCCAGCAGCCAGGACAGAACCTACGAGCAGTACTTC. It yields the protein CASSQDRTYEQYF.